The T cell receptor (beta chain) described here comes from a study of shared clonotypes between healthy human individuals. About the research overall: The plates for each donor numbered three CD4 naive, three CD4 memory, two CD8 naive and one CD8 memory.

The germline gives CDR1 SEHNR, CDR2 FQNEAQ (reference sequence). V was clipped by 6 bases and J by 0 bases, with 15 bases between them. The CDR3 sequence is 16 residues long. Study-wide results and limits: Of the naive CD4 clonotypes, around 4.8% were shared across a handful of donors. Naive subsets, compared against memory subsets, generally had larger estimated richness values.

Per the original data handling: Junction-only immunoSEQ sequences carried no quality scores, so filtering differed. Only in-frame clones appear in the TCRdb table, and some are missing; sequencing was by immunoSEQ multiplex PCR. Clone size and the V and J calls come from that table; the DNA yielded D and trimming. This table has over a million clones, about 84% appearing once. Worth noting for this clone: Antigen: not known.

The sequencing input was memory CD4+ T cells from PBMCs. Subset indicated: CD45RA-negative fraction. This TCR came from a man in his late teens or twenties in good health. Some clones in this sample may be carry-over from other donors' samples. The chain is built from TRBV7-9 and TRBJ2-4; tentatively, D is TRBD1 or TRBD2 (5 bases each). CDR3 residues: CASSSGTNLAKNIQYF. CDR3 DNA sequence: TGTGCCAGCAGTTCGGGGACGAACTTAGCCAAAAACATTCAGTACTTC.